A single sample is the source of the 30 T cell receptor beta chains below, sequenced in a study of cytomegalovirus exposure and HLA in healthy donors (TCRdb year 2017). Libraries were made using the immunoSEQ multiplex PCR assay. For the multiplex PCR, a mixture combining 60 forward primers for TCR Vbeta segments and 13 reverse primers for TCR Jbeta segments was used. TCRdb stores this immuneACCESS table with in-frame sequences only. Part of the clones is absent; in the studies checked, under half of the shortfall reflects unresolved V genes, and no reason is known for the rest. The sample table records about 100,000 clones; about 85% of these occur just once. The ten largest clones capture about 4.3% of the sample. Sequenced sample: PBMCs. These receptors all stem from a man aged 25-45 years in good health and CMV-seronegative.

This rearrangement joins TRBV7-3 to TRBJ1-2; D is perhaps TRBD1 (5 bases). V lost 5 bases and J lost 6, with 16 bases in between. The CDR3 has 14 amino acids. Germline V gene sequence: CDR1 SGHTA, CDR2 FQGTGA. This CDR3 is CASSKDSSSDGYTF. The CDR3 DNA follows: TGTGCCAGCAGCAAAGACAGCTCTTCGGATGGCTACACCTTC.

The chain couples TRBV27 to TRBJ2-7, with TRBD2 as a possible D gene (5 bases). V was clipped by 7 bases and J by 2 bases, with 18 bases between them. The CDR3 spans 15 residues. Germline V gene lookup returns CDR1 MNHEY and CDR2 SMNVEV (reference sequence). The CDR3 loop reads CASKTSGSSTYEQYF. The CDR3 bases are TGTGCCAGCAAAACGTCGGGAAGCTCTACCTACGAGCAGTACTTC.

The chain couples TRBV30 to TRBJ2-7; 13 nucleotides line up with TRBD2. CDR3 length: 14 amino acids. J lost 6 bases, V lost 3 bases, and 5 bases had no gene match. CDR1 GTSNPN and CDR2 SVGIG come from the germline V gene (reference sequence). CDR3 loop: CAWSKTSGRLEQYF. In nucleotides, the CDR3 is TGTGCCTGGAGCAAGACTAGCGGGAGGCTCGAGCAGTACTTC.

This clone has only one observation. The chain carries TRBV4-1 and TRBJ1-1, with 7 bases matching TRBD1. The ends lost 4 bases at V and 1 base at J; junction bases unmatched: 6. The CDR3 is made up of 15 amino acids. The germline gives CDR1 MGHRA, CDR2 YSYEKL. CDR3 bases: TGCGCCAGCAGCCTAGGGGGCTTCGGGAACACTGAAGCTTTCTTT. This codes for CASSLGGFGNTEAFF.

The V and J genes are TRBV5-1 and TRBJ2-5, with D possibly TRBD1 on 6 matching bases. The CDR3 has 13 amino acids. The V gene's germline CDR1 is SGHRS and CDR2 YFSETQ. Trimming pared 5 bases from V and 7 bases from J, leaving 15 bases between. The CDR3 loop reads CASRGTLGGTQYF. The CDR3 bases are TGCGCCAGCAGGGGGACATTAGGGGGGACCCAGTACTTC.

The chain employs TRBV6-4 and TRBJ2-7; 7 positions agree with TRBD2. The germline V gene encodes CDR1 MRHNA and CDR2 SNTAGT. The length of the CDR3 is 17 residues. Trimming removed 3 bases from V and 1 base from J; junction bases left unmatched: 12. CDR3 protein: CASSDQEGEGRSYEQYF. CDR3 in DNA: TGTGCCAGCAGTGATCAAGAAGGGGAGGGAAGGTCCTACGAGCAGTACTTC.

This chain uses TRBV7-8 with TRBJ2-7; D may be TRBD1 (5 bases). The V end lost 6 bases, the J end lost 4 bases, and 22 bases lay between the germline ends. There are 16 residues in the CDR3. Germline assignment: CDR1 SGHVS and CDR2 FQNEAQ. The chain's CDR3 is CASSYAAWGYEYEQYF. The DNA of the CDR3 is TGTGCCAGCAGTTATGCCGCGTGGGGCTATGAATACGAGCAGTACTTC.

This clone was detected only a few times. The chain employs TRBV4-1 and TRBJ2-5; 7 bases line up with TRBD2. The J call may be incorrect, as the DNA end agrees better with TRBJ2-7. This CDR3 spans 16 amino acids. The V gene's germline CDR1 is MGHRA and CDR2 YSYEKL. The chain's CDR3 is CASSHYVERGSYEQYF. The CDR3, as DNA: TGCGCCAGCAGCCACTACGTGGAGCGGGGCTCCTACGAGCAGTACTTC.

This clone was picked up a small number of times. The CDR3 coding sequence is TGTGCCAGCAGTTACTCACCGGGGATAGGTGAAAAACTGTTTTTT. It specifies CASSYSPGIGEKLFF. The chain is built from TRBV6-5 and TRBJ1-4; D ambiguous. The CDR3 runs 15 residues. Looked up from germline, CDR1 is MNHEY and CDR2 is SVGAGI. With 0 bases removed from V and 7 bases from J, the gap between germline ends came to 12 bases.

The rearrangement joins TRBV29-1 to TRBJ1-1; D may be TRBD1 (5 bases). The CDR3 spans 17 residues. V shed 4 bases and J shed 4 bases, with 25 bases lying between them. Germline loops: CDR1 SQVTM, CDR2 ANQGSEA. This CDR3 reads CSVVRGGTLTRGTEAFF. The CDR3 DNA reads TGCAGCGTTGTTCGTGGGGGGACCCTAACGAGGGGCACTGAAGCTTTCTTT.

V gene TRBV7-2 combines with J gene TRBJ2-4, with TRBD2 matching over 8 bases. In germline, CDR1 is SGHTA, CDR2 FQGNSA. The CDR3 is made up of 20 amino acids. V lost 0 bases, J lost 0 bases, and 13 bases stayed unmatched. CDR3 nucleotide sequence: TGTGCCAGCAGCTTAGCGGACTTTTCGAGCGGGAGATTAGCCAAAAACATTCAGTACTTC. Translating gives CASSLADFSSGRLAKNIQYF.

The chain combines TRBV11-1 with TRBJ2-7, with 9 bases identical to TRBD2. The CDR3 spans 16 residues. CDR1 is SGHAT, CDR2 FQDESV, per germline (reference sequence). The V and J ends lost 4 bases and 0 bases, in that order; junction bases with no gene match: 7. DNA for the CDR3: TGTGCCAGCAGCTCATTAAGACTAGCGGCCTCCTACGAGCAGTACTTC. Its protein is CASSSLRLAASYEQYF.

In the case of this clone: At one end the junction does not follow the germline gene, possibly because of a read error. The chain is built from TRBV5-4 and TRBJ2-5; perhaps TRBD2 as D (6 bases). Per the germline V gene, CDR1 is SGHNT and CDR2 is YYREEE (reference sequence). The CDR3 runs 15 residues. The CDR3 sequence is CASSLFASRPPGVNF. CDR3 nucleotides: TGTGCCAGCAGCTTGTTTGCTAGCAGACCCCCGGGGGTGAACTTC.

J is TRBJ1-5 and V is TRBV10-1, with D possibly TRBD1 on 6 matching bases. Germline V CDR1 and CDR2: WNHNN, SYGVQD (reference sequence). This CDR3 contains 18 residues. V was cut by 2 bases and J by 3 bases, with 20 bases left in between. CDR3 region: CASSEVGGGVFINQPQHF. The CDR3 coding sequence is TGCGCCAGCAGTGAGGTGGGAGGGGGTGTATTTATCAATCAGCCCCAGCATTTT.

The rearrangement links TRBV11-3 to TRBJ2-7; D call uncertain. V lost 4 bases and J 1 base, leaving 5 bases between the germline ends. Germline V gene sequence: CDR1 SGHNT, CDR2 YENEEA. This CDR3 spans 12 amino acids. The DNA for the CDR3 is TGTGCCAGCAGCTCCGTATCCTACGAGCAGTACTTC. Protein product: CASSSVSYEQYF.

The chain carries TRBV19 and TRBJ1-1; D is unclear. The CDR3 consists of 14 residues. The germline V gene has CDR1 LNHDA and CDR2 SQIVND (reference sequence). Trimming shortened V by 8 bases and J by 4 bases, and 17 bases separated the two germline ends. The CDR3 DNA sequence: TGTGCCAGTTCTCGCGGGGTTGGTAGCACTGAAGCTTTCTTT. It translates to CASSRGVGSTEAFF.

This rearrangement joins TRBV7-9 to TRBJ2-1, with D tentatively TRBD2 (5 bases). V lost 4 bases to trimming and J lost 3 bases, with 7 bases between them. CDR1 SEHNR and CDR2 FQNEAQ come from the germline V gene (reference sequence). The length of the CDR3 is 13 residues. The CDR3 sequence is CASSSGLYNEQFF. The CDR3 nucleotides are TGTGCCAGCAGCTCAGGACTCTACAATGAGCAGTTCTTC.

The chain is built from TRBV5-4 and TRBJ2-7; D unclear. The ends were cut back, 1 base at V and 2 bases at J, with 10 bases in the middle. This CDR3 is built from 14 residues. The V gene's germline CDR1 is SGHNT and CDR2 YYREEE (reference sequence). The CDR3 bases are TGTGCCAGCAGCTTGAACGGTGAGACCTACGAGCAGTACTTC. As protein: CASSLNGETYEQYF.

The genes are TRBV5-1 and TRBJ1-6, with D possibly TRBD1 on 5 matching bases. V was clipped by 0 bases and J by 6 bases, with 7 bases between them. The germline CDR1 and CDR2 sequences are SGHRS and YFSETQ. This CDR3 comprises 14 residues. The CDR3, as DNA: TGCGCCAGCAGCTTGGAAGGGGTTAATTCACCCCTCCACTTT. Amino acid sequence: CASSLEGVNSPLHF.

This clone was detected only once. This chain uses TRBV5-6 with TRBJ1-1; no clear D. CDR3 size: 15 residues. CDR1 and CDR2 from the germline V gene are SGHDT and YYEEEE. V lost 0 bases, J lost 3 bases, and 12 bases lay in between. CDR3 sequence reads: CASSLAGIHYTEAFF. The CDR3 DNA is TGTGCCAGCAGCTTGGCGGGGATTCATTACACTGAAGCTTTCTTT.

The rearrangement links TRBV5-1 to TRBJ2-5; TRBD1 matches 9 bases. CDR1 SGHRS and CDR2 YFSETQ come from the germline V gene. V shed 0 bases and J 5 bases; nucleotides not matched to a gene: 5. The CDR3 totals 15 residues. The CDR3 DNA follows: TGCGCCAGCAGCTTGGTCACAGGGGGCGGGGAGACCCAGTACTTC. It specifies CASSLVTGGGETQYF.

This rearrangement joins TRBV15 to TRBJ1-1; weak D call: TRBD1 (6 bases). Trimming left V 7 bases short and J 5 bases short, with 23 bases between. Per the germline V gene, CDR1 is LNHNV and CDR2 is YYDKDF (reference sequence). The CDR3 loop spans 16 amino acids. In DNA form, the CDR3 reads TGTGCCACCACTACTCGAGCCGACTTCAGGGGAACTGAAGCTTTCTTT. It encodes CATTTRADFRGTEAFF.

The chain carries TRBV5-6 and TRBJ1-5; 11 bases are a match to TRBD1. CDR1 is SGHDT and CDR2 is YYEEEE in the germline V gene. Trimming took 0 bases from V and 3 from J; bases not matched to a gene: 2. This CDR3 contains 16 residues. The CDR3 DNA reads TGTGCCAGCAGCTTGGGGACAGGGGGCGTCAATCAGCCCCAGCATTTT. It encodes CASSLGTGGVNQPQHF.

The chain has TRBV4-1 and TRBJ2-7; 7 nucleotides align to TRBD1. The CDR3 length is 15 residues. The germline gives CDR1 MGHRA, CDR2 YSYEKL. The V and J ends lost 0 bases and 3 bases, in that order; junction bases with no gene match: 5. In DNA, the CDR3 is TGCGCCAGCAGCCAAGATGTTGGACAGGTCTACGAGCAGTACTTC. Protein product: CASSQDVGQVYEQYF.

This sequence joins TRBV7-9 and TRBJ2-2; 8 bases fit TRBD2. In germline, CDR1 is SEHNR, CDR2 FQNEAQ (reference sequence). Germline trimming cut 3 bases from V and 7 bases from J; bases unmatched to any gene: 4. This CDR3 is 14 amino acids long. CDR3 loop: CASSLTGGDGELFF. In nucleotides, the CDR3 is TGTGCCAGCAGCTTGACGGGGGGGGACGGGGAGCTGTTTTTT.

The V call is TRBV5-6, the J call TRBJ2-3; weak D call: TRBD2 (6 bases). Trimming shortened V by 3 bases and J by 6 bases, and 14 bases separated the two germline ends. The CDR3 has 14 amino acids. The germline V gene encodes CDR1 SGHDT and CDR2 YYEEEE. The CDR3 protein is CASSWGGSRDTQYF. The CDR3 nucleotides read TGTGCCAGCAGCTGGGGAGGCTCACGCGATACGCAGTATTTT.

The chain links TRBV6-1 to TRBJ2-5, with no clear D. V dropped 0 bases and J dropped 5 bases, with 7 bases sitting between them. The CDR3 loop spans 13 amino acids. CDR1 and CDR2 from the germline V gene are MNHNS and SASEGT. The CDR3 loop reads CASSEARSETQYF. CDR3 sequence (DNA): TGTGCCAGCAGTGAAGCTCGGTCGGAGACCCAGTACTTC.

The V and J genes are TRBV6-1 and TRBJ1-5, with D possibly being TRBD1 (5 bases). Germline V CDR1 and CDR2: MNHNS, SASEGT. This CDR3 has 15 amino acids. Deletions cut 3 bases from V and 4 bases from J, with 13 bases between. The CDR3 here is CASSEGPGGNQPQHF. As DNA, the CDR3 is TGTGCCAGCAGTGAGGGGCCCGGGGGAAATCAGCCCCAGCATTTT.

The chain recombines TRBV4-1 with TRBJ2-1; 10 positions agree with TRBD2. Germline values: CDR1 MGHRA, CDR2 YSYEKL. The CDR3 runs to 16 residues. Trimming at V came to 2 bases and at J to 2 bases, leaving 3 bases not matched to a gene. The CDR3 DNA sequence: TGCGCCAGCAGCCAATTAGCGGGGGGCCCCTACAATGAGCAGTTCTTC. Translated: CASSQLAGGPYNEQFF.

There are a few counts of this clone. The V call is TRBV6-8, the J call TRBJ1-1, with D possibly matching TRBD1 (5 bases). The CDR3 has 15 residues. Germline values: CDR1 MNHGY, CDR2 SAAAGT. The V end lost 4 bases, the J end lost 4 bases, and 16 bases lay between the germline ends. CDR3 sequence: CASSFLAGGATEAFF. The DNA of the CDR3 is TGTGCCAGCAGTTTCCTAGCCGGGGGAGCCACTGAAGCTTTCTTT.